These 26 T cell receptor beta chains were all obtained from the same sample, sequenced in a study of T cells after yellow fever vaccination. Using its own MiXCR run on the 5' RACE reads, TCRdb lists one record per CDR3 protein. This sample has fewer than 500,000 distinct CDR3 sequences, with 18% found just once. The sequenced sample was PBMCs, obtained before the yellow fever booster vaccination. Every receptor here comes from a man younger than 35 who received the YFV17D yellow fever vaccine.

The rearrangement links TRBV5-5 to TRBJ2-2; D is possibly TRBD1 (6 bases). Trimming stripped 6 bases from V and 6 bases from J, with 15 bases between. This CDR3 is 14 amino acids long. CDR1 SGHKS and CDR2 YYEKEE come from the germline V gene (reference sequence). CDR3 residues: CASNRTGFAGELFF. The CDR3 bases are TGTGCCAGCAACCGAACAGGGTTTGCCGGGGAGCTGTTTTTT.

The rearrangement uses TRBV11-3 and TRBJ2-7; D may be TRBD1 or TRBD2 (6 bases each). This CDR3 is built from 15 residues. Deletions cut 3 bases from V and 6 bases from J, with 18 bases between. Germline CDR1 and CDR2: SGHNT and YENEEA. DNA of the CDR3: TGTGCCAGCAGCTTCGAGGGGGGCTCTGAGGGCGAGCAGTACTTC. Translation: CASSFEGGSEGEQYF.

The chain uses TRBV11-2 and TRBJ1-2; 7 bases match TRBD1. The V segment lost 5 bases and the J segment 0 bases; nucleotides outside the gene matches: 9. The V gene's germline CDR1 is SGHAT and CDR2 FQNNGV. This CDR3 is built from 16 residues. The CDR3 nucleotides read TGTGCCAGCAGCAAAGCATGGGACAGCACTAACTATGGCTACACCTTC. Amino acid sequence: CASSKAWDSTNYGYTF.

The chain is built from TRBV30 and TRBJ1-5; D is ambiguous. CDR1 GTSNPN and CDR2 SVGIG come from the germline V gene (reference sequence). V was clipped by 1 base and J by 4 bases, with 14 bases between them. CDR3 length: 15 amino acids. The CDR3 region is CAWSGAWGVNQPQHF. In DNA, the CDR3 is TGTGCCTGGAGTGGGGCATGGGGAGTTAATCAGCCCCAGCATTTT.

This clonotype has more than one count but fewer than ten. The rearrangement links TRBV11-2 to TRBJ2-5; TRBD1 might be the D (5 bases). With 5 bases removed from V and 1 base from J, the gap between germline ends came to 17 bases. Germline V gives CDR1 SGHAT, CDR2 FQNNGV. The CDR3 contains 16 residues. The CDR3 DNA follows: TGTGCCAGCAGCCCGGCCCCAGACAGACTCCAAGAGACCCAGTACTTC. As protein: CASSPAPDRLQETQYF.

The V and J genes are TRBV30 and TRBJ1-2, with D hard to call. Trimming stripped 2 bases from V and 5 bases from J, with 12 bases between. Germline assignment: CDR1 GTSNPN and CDR2 SVGIG (reference sequence). The CDR3 extends over 13 amino acids. The CDR3 DNA reads TGTGCCTGGAGTCGGGTCGATGAATATGGCTACACCTTC. Its translation is CAWSRVDEYGYTF.

The J gene is TRBJ1-4, the V gene TRBV12-2. TRBV12-2 is annotated as a pseudogene. This CDR3 is 17 amino acids long. The CDR3 bases are TGTGCAAGTCGCTTAAACCCTCCCCTGGACCTGAATGAAAAACTGTTTTTT. It encodes CASRLNPPLDLNEKLFF.

The CDR3 nucleotides read TGTGCCAGCACTATGAGACAGGGCCGAGGAACCGGGGAGCTGTTTTTT. This sequence encodes CASTMRQGRGTGELFF. J is TRBJ2-2 and V is TRBV6-1; 7 bases fit TRBD1. This CDR3 comprises 16 residues. The germline CDR1 and CDR2 sequences are MNHNS and SASEGT. The junction had 13 bases not matched to a gene; V was cut back by 7 bases and J by 5 bases.

This clonotype came up a few times. This chain links TRBV10-3 with TRBJ2-3, with D unresolved. Germline V lookup: CDR1 ENHRY, CDR2 SYGVKD. The V gene lost 4 bases and the J gene lost 6 bases, with 5 bases spanning the gap. This CDR3 region has 11 residues. The CDR3 sequence is CAISGSDTQYF. The CDR3 DNA follows: TGTGCCATCAGTGGTAGCGATACGCAGTATTTT.

This clonotype was observed a few times. CDR3 sequence: CATGRNTEAFF. The CDR3 DNA sequence: TGTGCAACGGGCAGGAACACTGAAGCTTTCTTT. The rearrangement uses TRBV6-5 and TRBJ1-1; no definite D call. The CDR3 covers 11 residues. The germline gives CDR1 MNHEY, CDR2 SVGAGI.

The chain recombines TRBV20-1 with TRBJ1-5; tentative D call: TRBD1 (6 bases). CDR3 length equals 13 residues. V was trimmed by 3 bases and J by 3 bases, leaving 9 bases between them. Germline lookup yields CDR1 DFQATT and CDR2 SNEGSKA (reference sequence). CDR3 in amino acids: CSASGQLNQPQHF. Written as DNA, the CDR3 is TGCAGTGCTAGTGGACAGCTCAATCAGCCCCAGCATTTT.

This clonotype was seen just once. The V gene is TRBV6-5, the J gene TRBJ2-5; the match to TRBD1 covers 10 bases. Unmatched junction bases numbered 6, after V lost 4 bases and J lost 4 bases. The CDR3 length is 15 residues. Germline CDR1 is MNHEY and CDR2 is SVGAGI. Here the CDR3 DNA reads TGTGCCAGCAGTTGGGACCGGGACAGGGGAGAGACCCAGTACTTC. Translating gives CASSWDRDRGETQYF.

This clonotype was recorded only once. The genes are TRBV29-1 and TRBJ2-2; no definite D call. Germline-derived CDR1 and CDR2 are SQVTM and ANQGSEA. The CDR3 spans 16 residues. The V gene lost 6 bases and the J gene lost 3 bases, with 20 bases spanning the gap. CDR3 bases: TGCAGCGTGCACCCCACGACGCCCAGATACACCGGGGAGCTGTTTTTT. Encoded protein: CSVHPTTPRYTGELFF.

This clonotype was detected only a few times. The chain couples TRBV4-1 to TRBJ2-7; 9 nucleotides agree with TRBD1. V shed 3 bases and J 9 bases; nucleotides not matched to a gene: 9. The CDR3 consists of 14 residues. Germline V gene lookup returns CDR1 MGHRA and CDR2 YSYEKL. DNA of the CDR3: TGCGCCAGCAGCCACCACCGGGACAGGGTTCGGCAGTACTTC. Its protein product is CASSHHRDRVRQYF.

This chain uses TRBV29-1 with TRBJ2-1; D uncertain. Germline V gene data show CDR1 as SQVTM and CDR2 as ANQGSEA. CDR3 length: 13 amino acids. The germline V and J ends were trimmed by 3 bases and 0 bases, with 6 bases remaining between them. DNA for the CDR3: TGCAGCGTTGACCGATACTCCTACAATGAGCAGTTCTTC. It encodes CSVDRYSYNEQFF.

Many counts were recorded for this clonotype. The chain couples TRBV11-2 to TRBJ2-3; 11 nucleotides agree with TRBD2. Germline trimming cut 5 bases from V and 1 base from J; bases unmatched to any gene: 8. CDR3 length equals 17 residues. Germline-derived CDR1 and CDR2 are SGHAT and FQNNGV. The chain's CDR3 is CASSPGGLAVGTDTQYF. The CDR3 DNA is TGTGCCAGCAGCCCGGGGGGACTAGCGGTCGGCACAGATACGCAGTATTTT. The full variable domain, in which reference TRBV11-2 and TRBJ2-3 provide the parts outside the CDR3, is EAGVAQSPRYKIIEKRQSVAFWCNPISGHATLYWYQQILGQGPKLLIQFQNNGVVDDSQLPKDRFSAERLKGVDSTLKIQPAKLEDSAVYLCASSPGGLAVGTDTQYFGPGTRLTVL.

CDR3: CATSDLQGTGGGNTIYF. CDR3 DNA: TGTGCCACCAGTGATTTGCAAGGGACAGGGGGTGGAAACACCATATATTTT. The genes are TRBV24-1 and TRBJ1-3; TRBD1 matches 11 bases. The CDR3 loop spans 17 amino acids. The junction had 3 bases not matched to a gene; V was cut back by 0 bases and J by 3 bases. CDR1 is KGHDR, CDR2 SFDVKD, per germline.

This clonotype was observed a few times. The V gene is TRBV4-3, the J gene TRBJ1-5; no firm D call. Trimming took off 2 bases at V and 5 bases at J, with 13 bases between the two ends. Germline values: CDR1 LGHNA, CDR2 YSLEER. The CDR3 spans 15 residues. The CDR3 here is CASSQSSVGDQPQHF. In nucleotides, the CDR3 is TGCGCCAGCAGCCAATCTTCGGTCGGGGATCAGCCCCAGCATTTT.

The table lists this clonotype with a few counts. V usage is TRBV6-5 and J usage is TRBJ1-6; 7 bases align to TRBD1. This CDR3 is built from 15 residues. Germline trimming cut 6 bases from V and 3 bases from J; bases unmatched to any gene: 5. Germline CDR1 and CDR2: MNHEY and SVGAGI. The CDR3 nucleotides are TGTGCCAGCAGGGGATACAGGGGCTATAATTCACCCCTCCACTTT. This encodes CASRGYRGYNSPLHF.

V is TRBV29-1 and J is TRBJ2-7; D is possibly TRBD1 (5 bases). The CDR3 runs 13 residues. Trimming cost V 3 bases and J 2 bases, with 11 bases left between them. Germline V gene sequence: CDR1 SQVTM, CDR2 ANQGSEA. In nucleotides, the CDR3 is TGCAGCGTTGAGGCAGGGAAGGCCTACGAGCAGTACTTC. Its translation is CSVEAGKAYEQYF.

This clonotype was seen a few times. The chain employs TRBV11-1 and TRBJ2-7; 7 bases match TRBD1. Germline V gene sequence: CDR1 SGHAT, CDR2 FQDESV (reference sequence). CDR3 length: 15 amino acids. The junction had 6 bases not matched to a gene; V was cut back by 1 base and J by 3 bases. CDR3 sequence reads: CASSLEQGSFYEQYF. The CDR3, as DNA: TGTGCCAGCAGCTTAGAACAGGGGTCCTTCTACGAGCAGTACTTC.

A note on this clonotype: A read error may account for a junction end that differs from germline. This rearrangement joins TRBV5-1 to TRBJ2-3; D possibly uses TRBD1 or TRBD2 (7 bases each). The CDR3 extends over 15 amino acids. Germline V CDR1 and CDR2: SGHRS, YFSETQ. This chain's CDR3 is CACREGASGTDTQYF. The CDR3, as DNA: TGCGCCTGCAGGGAGGGGGCGAGCGGCACAGATACGCAGTATTTT.

In this sample, this clonotype turned up a few times. The chain links TRBV12-3 or TRBV12-4 to TRBJ1-1; TRBD1 aligns across 9 bases. With 7 bases clipped from V and 1 base from J, the junction kept 4 bases outside the gene matches. The CDR3 runs 14 residues. CDR3 DNA sequence: TGTGCCAGCACCACGACAGGGGGGAACACTGAAGCTTTCTTT. It yields the protein CASTTTGGNTEAFF.

This clonotype was recorded at least ten times. The rearrangement uses TRBV27 and TRBJ1-2; 9 bases map to TRBD1. The J segment lost 4 bases and the V segment lost 6 bases, leaving 3 bases of the junction unmatched. The CDR3 extends over 13 amino acids. Germline V gene sequence: CDR1 MNHEY, CDR2 SMNVEV (reference sequence). This CDR3 is CASSLTGGYGYTF. The CDR3, as DNA: TGTGCCAGCAGCTTGACAGGGGGCTATGGCTACACCTTC.

This clonotype was observed at least ten times. This rearrangement joins TRBV5-1 to TRBJ2-7, with D maybe TRBD1 (5 bases). This CDR3 contains 15 residues. CDR1 and CDR2 from the germline V gene are SGHRS and YFSETQ. The V gene lost 0 bases and the J gene lost 0 bases, with 10 bases spanning the gap. CDR3: CASSLGQTSSYEQYF. CDR3 nucleotides: TGCGCCAGCAGCTTGGGACAGACCAGCTCCTACGAGCAGTACTTC.

The sample holds a few counts of this clonotype. The J gene is TRBJ1-4, the V gene TRBV5-1; D remains ambiguous. In germline, CDR1 is SGHRS, CDR2 YFSETQ. V was shortened by 4 bases and J by 9 bases, with 13 bases between the two germline ends. The CDR3 has 13 amino acids. The CDR3 DNA follows: TGCGCCAGCAGCCTAACGGGCAGTCAAAAACTGTTTTTT. Translated, it gives CASSLTGSQKLFF.